This T cell receptor beta chain was obtained from a study of blood T cell repertoires in COVID-19. Authors' analysis steps: Amplification of reference gene primers was used by the study to estimate nucleated cell counts. Generated by immunoSEQ multiplex PCR, the TCRdb table keeps only in-frame clones and is missing some. V, J and clone size were drawn from that table, and D and trimming were deduced from the DNA. The sample shows about 200,000 clones, roughly 86% of them seen only once. This clone appeared once. This CDR3 region has 16 residues. V was cut by 2 bases and J by 4 bases, with 17 bases left in between. The germline V gene encodes CDR1 SGHRS and CDR2 YFSETQ.

Sample: PBMCs or T cells enriched from blood (not recorded which). The rearrangement links TRBV5-1 to TRBJ2-3, with D perhaps matching TRBD2 (6 bases). This clonotype originated in a man aged 35-49 years with acute COVID-19. CDR3 sequence: CASSLDRRGTSDTQYF. The CDR3 DNA sequence: TGCGCCAGCAGCTTAGACCGGCGGGGTACATCAGATACGCAGTATTTT.